This is a list of T cell receptor beta chains from one sample in a study of shared clonotypes between healthy human individuals. TCRdb's table, derived via immunoSEQ multiplex PCR, lists solely in-frame clones and lacks some. The sample has 2 million to 2.5 million clones, 93% seen once. What was sequenced was naive CD4+ T cells from PBMCs. The origin of the receptors is a man aged 18 to 35 in good health. Some clones in this sample may be carry-over from other donors' samples. The CDR3 runs from the conserved cysteine through the conserved F or W. Each record gives: CDR3 protein, V gene, J gene.

CDR3aa: CASREGMNTEAFF
v_gene: TRBV7-6
j_gene: TRBJ1-1

CDR3aa: CASSIFAGGPGETQYF
v_gene: TRBV19
j_gene: TRBJ2-5

CDR3aa: CASSSSTSGRSYNEQFF
v_gene: TRBV7-3
j_gene: TRBJ2-1

CDR3aa: CASAFTPRDTEAFF
v_gene: TRBV6-5
j_gene: TRBJ1-1

CDR3aa: CASSRRGPRTGNEQFF
v_gene: TRBV4-1
j_gene: TRBJ2-1

CDR3aa: CASSLFGYEQYF
v_gene: TRBV28
j_gene: TRBJ2-7

CDR3aa: CASWVGGQGGNQPQHF
v_gene: TRBV6-6
j_gene: TRBJ1-5

CDR3aa: CASSQAGSQDEKLFF
v_gene: TRBV4-2
j_gene: TRBJ1-4

CDR3aa: CASSPAADTQYF
v_gene: TRBV7-9
j_gene: TRBJ2-3

CDR3aa: CASSPGLEKETQYF
v_gene: TRBV5-4
j_gene: TRBJ2-5

CDR3aa: CASSKTNLYEQYF
v_gene: TRBV6-5
j_gene: NA

CDR3aa: CASMGSPENTEAFF
v_gene: TRBV6-5
j_gene: TRBJ1-1

CDR3aa: CASSGRDSVTEAFF
v_gene: TRBV9
j_gene: TRBJ1-1

CDR3aa: CASSWGRGTQYF
v_gene: TRBV5-8
j_gene: TRBJ2-5

CDR3aa: CASSQDHPGTSGTYEQYF
v_gene: TRBV4-2
j_gene: NA

CDR3aa: CASSLVGPSPTGELFF
v_gene: TRBV5-7
j_gene: TRBJ2-2

CDR3aa: CASSPLTGSNSPLHF
v_gene: TRBV7-6
j_gene: TRBJ1-6

CDR3aa: CASSSRGQSNEKLFF
v_gene: TRBV19
j_gene: TRBJ1-4

CDR3aa: CSADRGNEQFF
v_gene: TRBV20-1
j_gene: TRBJ2-1

CDR3aa: CASSLALSGAGETQYF
v_gene: TRBV5-1
j_gene: TRBJ2-5

CDR3aa: CASSPLAGGISDTQYF
v_gene: TRBV18
j_gene: TRBJ2-3

CDR3aa: CATQQSIGELFF
v_gene: TRBV5-6
j_gene: TRBJ2-2

CDR3aa: CASSLDGGSTDTQYF
v_gene: TRBV11-2
j_gene: TRBJ2-3

CDR3aa: CASSSNTGELFF
v_gene: TRBV19
j_gene: TRBJ2-2

CDR3aa: CAWKASFEGPQHF
v_gene: TRBV30
j_gene: TRBJ1-5

CDR3aa: CASSFQGPQETQYF
v_gene: TRBV7-9
j_gene: TRBJ2-5

CDR3aa: CASSILAGDTEAFF
v_gene: TRBV6-1
j_gene: TRBJ1-1

CDR3aa: CASSTRPRSNSPLHF
v_gene: TRBV11-1
j_gene: TRBJ1-6

CDR3aa: CASSSRLDRHNEKLFF
v_gene: TRBV7-9
j_gene: TRBJ1-4

CDR3aa: CSVRNDLQGNYGYTF
v_gene: TRBV29-1
j_gene: TRBJ1-2

CDR3aa: CASKPGQGRQPQHF
v_gene: TRBV2
j_gene: TRBJ1-5

CDR3aa: CASSSSTGSYEQYF
v_gene: TRBV11-2
j_gene: TRBJ2-7

CDR3aa: CATIQGNQPQHF
v_gene: TRBV28
j_gene: TRBJ1-5

CDR3aa: CASSARTGVQPQHF
v_gene: TRBV5-8
j_gene: TRBJ1-5

CDR3aa: CAWRKQGVGEQYF
v_gene: TRBV30
j_gene: TRBJ2-7

CDR3aa: CASSLMGQGAGELFF
v_gene: TRBV2
j_gene: TRBJ2-2

CDR3aa: CASSQAGASYGYTF
v_gene: TRBV14
j_gene: TRBJ1-2

CDR3aa: CASSRHRGPSDQPQHF
v_gene: TRBV28
j_gene: TRBJ1-5

CDR3aa: CASSLVWEHETQYF
v_gene: TRBV5-1
j_gene: TRBJ2-5